These T cell receptor beta chains were read from a single sample in a study of T cell changes during pregnancy in multiple sclerosis. TCRdb's table, derived via immunoSEQ multiplex PCR, lists solely in-frame clones and lacks some. Of 30,000 to 35,000 clones in the sample, roughly nine tenths were seen once. Source: CD8+ T cells from peripheral blood mononuclear cells, taken after pregnancy. These TCRs come from a female donor with multiple sclerosis, enrolled in a pregnancy study. The CDR3 runs from the conserved cysteine through the conserved F or W. D genes are given only for firm matches. Clone size, where shown, is once, few, many, or a class for clones that have expanded.

J: TRBJ1-1
D: NA
V: TRBV5-6
size: few
CDR3: CASAEGGTEAFF
DNA: TGTGCCAGCGCTGAGGGGGGGACTGAAGCTTTCTTT

J: TRBJ2-5
D: TRBD2
V: TRBV7-9
size: NA
CDR3: CASSPGTSGGLQETQYF
DNA: TGTGCCAGCAGCCCGGGGACTAGCGGGGGCTTACAAGAGACCCAGTACTTC

J: TRBJ2-1
D: TRBD1
V: TRBV7-2
size: NA
CDR3: CASSSTGGHYNEQFF
DNA: TGTGCCAGCAGCTCCACAGGGGGCCACTACAATGAGCAGTTCTTC

J: TRBJ2-3
D: TRBD2
V: TRBV9
size: NA
CDR3: CASSPSGGGSTDTQYF
DNA: TGTGCCAGCAGCCCCTCTGGCGGGGGAAGCACAGATACGCAGTATTTT

J: TRBJ2-3
D: NA
V: TRBV19
size: once
CDR3: CASSAGDTQYF
DNA: TGTGCCAGTAGTGCGGGAGATACGCAGTATTTT

J: TRBJ2-5
D: TRBD2
V: TRBV5-5
size: NA
CDR3: CASSQERGGQETQYF
DNA: TGTGCCAGCAGCCAAGAGCGGGGGGGCCAAGAGACCCAGTACTTC

J: TRBJ2-3
D: NA
V: TRBV7-9
size: NA
CDR3: CASSFVRGPQDTQYF
DNA: TGTGCCAGCAGCTTCGTGCGGGGACCTCAGGATACGCAGTATTTT

J: TRBJ2-7
D: TRBD2
V: TRBV11-2
size: NA
CDR3: CASSRSGDLYEQYF
DNA: TGTGCCAGCAGCCGTAGCGGGGACTTATACGAGCAGTACTTC

J: TRBJ1-1
D: NA
V: TRBV5-8
size: once
CDR3: CASSLAGPNTEAFF
DNA: TGTGCCAGCAGCTTGGCAGGGCCGAACACTGAAGCTTTCTTT

J: TRBJ1-1
D: NA
V: TRBV14
size: NA
CDR3: CASSLGGNTEAFF
DNA: TGTGCCAGCAGCTTGGGGGGGAACACTGAAGCTTTCTTT

J: TRBJ2-2
D: TRBD1
V: TRBV9
size: NA
CDR3: CASSVGRTGTGELFF
DNA: TGTGCCAGCAGCGTAGGTAGGACAGGGACCGGGGAGCTGTTTTTT

J: TRBJ1-1
D: TRBD1
V: TRBV6-5
size: NA
CDR3: CASSYGTGLTEAFF
DNA: TGTGCCAGCAGTTACGGGACAGGGCTCACTGAAGCTTTCTTT

J: TRBJ2-3
D: TRBD1
V: TRBV7-9
size: once
CDR3: CASSSRDREYPDTQYF
DNA: TGTGCCAGCAGCTCCCGGGACAGGGAGTATCCAGATACGCAGTATTTT

J: TRBJ2-3
D: NA
V: TRBV6-6
size: once
CDR3: CASSYSAGTTDTQYF
DNA: TGTGCCAGCAGTTACTCGGCCGGGACTACAGATACGCAGTATTTT

J: TRBJ1-2
D: NA
V: TRBV19
size: NA
CDR3: CASSSLGLGDGYTF
DNA: TGTGCCAGTAGTTCCCTGGGACTGGGAGATGGCTACACCTTC

J: TRBJ1-2
D: NA
V: TRBV7-9
size: NA
CDR3: CASSLAVHDSDYGYTF
DNA: TGTGCCAGCAGCTTAGCTGTTCATGACTCGGACTATGGCTACACCTTC

J: TRBJ1-1
D: TRBD1
V: TRBV7-9
size: NA
CDR3: CASSPDRGQNTEAFF
DNA: TGTGCCAGCAGCCCCGACAGGGGGCAGAACACTGAAGCTTTCTTT

J: TRBJ1-1
D: TRBD1
V: TRBV18
size: NA
CDR3: CASSQDRGEAFF
DNA: TGTGCCAGCTCCCAGGACAGGGGTGAAGCTTTCTTT

J: TRBJ2-3
D: TRBD2
V: TRBV7-3
size: once
CDR3: CASSHISGGADTQYF
DNA: TGTGCCAGCAGCCACATTAGCGGGGGGGCAGATACGCAGTATTTT

J: TRBJ2-1
D: NA
V: TRBV7-3
size: NA
CDR3: CASSNFANSYNEQFF
DNA: TGTGCCAGCAGCAACTTTGCCAACTCCTACAATGAGCAGTTCTTC

J: TRBJ2-7
D: TRBD1
V: TRBV7-9
size: NA
CDR3: CASSFPGQGIDEQYF
DNA: TGTGCCAGCAGCTTTCCGGGACAGGGAATTGACGAGCAGTACTTC

J: TRBJ2-2
D: TRBD1
V: TRBV9
size: NA
CDR3: CASSNSRGGPNTGELFF
DNA: TGTGCCAGCAGCAACTCCAGAGGGGGCCCGAACACCGGGGAGCTGTTTTTT

J: TRBJ2-7
D: TRBD2
V: TRBV5-6
size: NA
CDR3: CASCDTGGLGLTYEQYF
DNA: TGTGCCAGCTGCGACACGGGAGGACTGGGGTTGACCTACGAGCAGTACTTC

J: TRBJ2-5
D: TRBD2
V: TRBV2
size: NA
CDR3: CASSRLAGEETQYF
DNA: TGTGCCAGCAGTAGGCTAGCGGGGGAAGAGACCCAGTACTTC

J: TRBJ1-1
D: NA
V: TRBV6-5
size: NA
CDR3: CASTAGPEAFF
DNA: TGTGCCAGCACCGCGGGGCCTGAAGCTTTCTTT

J: TRBJ2-7
D: NA
V: TRBV4-2
size: NA
CDR3: CASSQEVSYEQYF
DNA: TGTGCCAGCAGCCAAGAAGTCAGCTACGAGCAGTACTTC

J: TRBJ1-1
D: NA
V: TRBV15
size: NA
CDR3: CATSRDLGTEAFF
DNA: TGTGCCACCAGCAGAGATCTCGGCACTGAAGCTTTCTTT

J: TRBJ2-7
D: NA
V: TRBV7-6
size: NA
CDR3: CASSLVRELMNEQYF
DNA: TGTGCCAGCAGCTTAGTACGGGAACTGATGAACGAGCAGTACTTC

J: TRBJ2-5
D: TRBD2
V: TRBV5-6
size: NA
CDR3: CASSARLAGGRKTQYF
DNA: TGTGCCAGCAGCGCCCGACTAGCGGGGGGGAGGAAGACCCAGTACTTC

J: TRBJ2-3
D: TRBD2
V: TRBV7-7
size: NA
CDR3: CASSLGLAGTDTQYF
DNA: TGTGCCAGCAGCCTAGGACTAGCGGGGACAGATACGCAGTATTTT

J: TRBJ1-1
D: NA
V: TRBV4-1
size: NA
CDR3: CASSQDLETAIFF
DNA: TGCGCCAGCAGCCAAGATTTGGAGACAGCCATATTCTTT